This record covers a single T cell receptor (beta chain). The CDR3 is made up of 14 amino acids. Germline CDR1 is MDHEN and CDR2 is SYDVKM. Between the trimmed V and J ends, which lost 3 bases and 3 bases, there was a span of 12 bases. Original analysis: The authors estimated nucleated cell counts from reference gene primer amplification. Libraries were prepared by immunoSEQ multiplex PCR; TCRdb keeps only in-frame clonotypes and omits some of them. The V and J calls and clone size were taken over from that table, and D and trimming were inferred from the DNA. This table holds 100,000 or so clones, over 75% found once. The sample belongs to a study of blood T cell repertoires in COVID-19. At the level of the study: Sites across the United States, Italy and Spain contributed samples from acute and convalescent COVID-19. PBMCs, B-cell-depleted T cells, or T cells provided the cDNA or gDNA that made up the material.

The source is a woman in her thirties with acute or convalescent COVID-19. The sequenced sample was peripheral blood. The V call is TRBV28, the J call TRBJ2-7; D unclear. The DNA of the CDR3 is TGTGCCAGCAGTTTCAACTACAAGTACTACGAGCAGTACTTC. It specifies CASSFNYKYYEQYF.